A selection of T cell receptor beta chains follows, all from one sample in a study of blood T cells in healthy people across ages. TCRdb re-called the 5' RACE reads through MiXCR, storing one row per CDR3 protein. This sample has more than 650,000 distinct CDR3 sequences, with approximately 53% found just once. The specimen sequenced was blood. The receptors derive from a man of 80 years or more in good health. Each CDR3 is given with its conserved first and last residue. Each record gives: D gene, J gene, clone size, V gene, CDR3 DNA, CDR3 protein. The D gene is left open where the match is weak. Clone size is stated in some rows and not others, as once, few, many or a class when expanded.

D: TRBD1; J: TRBJ2-5; size: -; V: TRBV20-1; DNA: TGCAGTGCTCGCAAGGGGGCCAGCGAGACCCAGTACTTC; CDR3: CSARKGASETQYF
D: TRBD2; J: TRBJ2-1; size: -; V: TRBV3-1; DNA: TGTGCCAGCAGCCAACGGCGGGAGATTTTATCTGAGCAGTTCTTC; CDR3: CASSQRREILSEQFF
D: TRBD2; J: TRBJ2-1; size: few; V: TRBV29-1; DNA: TGCAGCGCCCGGGGGGAGAGGTACAATGAGCAGTTCTTC; CDR3: CSARGERYNEQFF
D: -; J: TRBJ2-7; size: -; V: TRBV27; DNA: TGTGCCAGCAGTCTTGAGCCTGGGTACGAGCAGTACTTC; CDR3: CASSLEPGYEQYF
D: -; J: TRBJ2-2; size: -; V: TRBV10-3; DNA: TGTGCCATCAGTGCCTGGGAGATGGGCACCGGGGAGCTGTTTTTT; CDR3: CAISAWEMGTGELFF
D: TRBD2; J: TRBJ2-1; size: -; V: TRBV6-1; DNA: TGTGCCAGCATCGCGGGGTCGGGACTAGCGGGAGGTTGGTCCTACAATGAGCAGTTCTTC; CDR3: CASIAGSGLAGGWSYNEQFF
D: TRBD1; J: TRBJ2-6; size: once; V: TRBV7-3; DNA: TGTGCCAGCAGCTTTTCCGGGACAGGGGTCCCCTCTGGGGCCAACGTCCTGACTTTC; CDR3: CASSFSGTGVPSGANVLTF
D: TRBD2; J: TRBJ2-7; size: few; V: TRBV20-1; DNA: TGCAGTGCTAGAGAAGCGGGAGCATTCTACGAGCAGTACTTC; CDR3: CSAREAGAFYEQYF
D: TRBD2; J: TRBJ2-1; size: -; V: TRBV5-1; DNA: TGCGCCAGCAGCTACACCCCAGGACTAGCGGGAGTGGCGGATGAGCAGTTCTTC; CDR3: CASSYTPGLAGVADEQFF
D: -; J: TRBJ2-7; size: -; V: TRBV7-2; DNA: TGTGCCAGCAGCCCAGACCCCGCGCGCCCCGAGCAGTACTTC; CDR3: CASSPDPARPEQYF
D: -; J: TRBJ2-3; size: -; V: TRBV20-1; DNA: TGCAGTGCGCCCACCGGAGGAGCCGGCACAGATATGCAGTATTTT; CDR3: CSAPTGGAGTDMQYF
D: TRBD2; J: TRBJ2-7; size: -; V: TRBV20-1; DNA: TGCAGTGCTAGACATCCTAGCGGGAGGAACTGCGAGCAGTACTTC; CDR3: CSARHPSGRNCEQYF
D: -; J: TRBJ2-1; size: -; V: TRBV4-1; DNA: TGCGCCAGCAGCCAACTCGCGGCCTACAATGAGCAGTTCTTC; CDR3: CASSQLAAYNEQFF
D: TRBD1; J: TRBJ1-5; size: -; V: TRBV7-6; DNA: TGTGCCAGCAGCTTAGGGGGACCTGGACAGGGCCTGGTGGAGCCCCAGCATTTT; CDR3: CASSLGGPGQGLVEPQHF
D: -; J: TRBJ2-7; size: few; V: TRBV4-2; DNA: TGTGCCAGCAGCCAAGATGCGACTCGTACACCCTACGAGCAGTACTTC; CDR3: CASSQDATRTPYEQYF
D: TRBD1; J: TRBJ1-2; size: few; V: TRBV12-3/TRBV12-4; DNA: TGTGCCAGTGCCTTGGACAGGGGTAATTCTTATGGCTACACCTTC; CDR3: CASALDRGNSYGYTF
D: -; J: TRBJ2-1; size: -; V: TRBV5-1; DNA: TGCGCCAGCAGCCCCGGACTCCTTGACAAAGAGCAGTTCTTC; CDR3: CASSPGLLDKEQFF
D: -; J: TRBJ1-1; size: -; V: TRBV12-3/TRBV12-4; DNA: TGTGCCAGCAGTTTAGCATCCGGCGGGAACACTGAAGCTTTCTTT; CDR3: CASSLASGGNTEAFF
D: -; J: TRBJ2-5; size: -; V: TRBV4-1; DNA: TGCGCCAGCAGCCAAGTGGATCTCCTGCCAGCCATAGAGACCCAGTACTTC; CDR3: CASSQVDLLPAIETQYF
D: -; J: TRBJ2-7; size: -; V: TRBV4-1; DNA: TGCGCCAGCAGAACCCACTGGGACTCTAAGCGCAATGAGCAGTACTTC; CDR3: CASRTHWDSKRNEQYF
D: -; J: TRBJ2-7; size: few; V: TRBV5-1; DNA: TGCGCCAGCAGCTTGGACGGCGGTCTCTCCTACAATGAGCAGTACTTC; CDR3: CASSLDGGLSYNEQYF
D: TRBD1; J: TRBJ1-1; size: once; V: TRBV7-2; DNA: TGTGCCAGCAGCTCGGGACAGGTAATGATGAACACTGAAGCTTTCTTT; CDR3: CASSSGQVMMNTEAFF
D: -; J: TRBJ2-6; size: -; V: TRBV10-3; DNA: TGTGCCATCAGTGAGTCATACGGGTCGGGAGGGGCCAACGTCCTGACTTTC; CDR3: CAISESYGSGGANVLTF
D: -; J: TRBJ2-5; size: -; V: TRBV20-1; DNA: TGCAGTGCTAGAGATGTTTCGTCGACGGGGCCGGGAGAGACCCAGTACTTC; CDR3: CSARDVSSTGPGETQYF
D: -; J: TRBJ1-2; size: -; V: TRBV28; DNA: TGTGCCAGCAGGCTAAACGACTATGGCTACACCTTC; CDR3: CASRLNDYGYTF
D: -; J: TRBJ1-2; size: -; V: TRBV19; DNA: TGTGCCAGTCTAGGCTACTATGGCTACACCTTC; CDR3: CASLGYYGYTF
D: -; J: TRBJ2-4; size: -; V: TRBV20-1; DNA: TGCAGTGCTAGAGATAGAATAGCCAAAAACATTCAGTACTTC; CDR3: CSARDRIAKNIQYF
D: -; J: TRBJ2-7; size: -; V: TRBV9; DNA: TGTGCCAGCAGCGGTAGCATCGGCGAGCAGTACTTC; CDR3: CASSGSIGEQYF
D: -; J: TRBJ1-2; size: -; V: TRBV20-1; DNA: TGCAGTGCTAGAGATAGGGCAGGGAACTATGGCTACACCTTC; CDR3: CSARDRAGNYGYTF
D: TRBD1; J: TRBJ2-5; size: -; V: TRBV6-5; DNA: TGTGCCAGCAGTAAACAGGGACAGCAAGAGACCCAGTACTTC; CDR3: CASSKQGQQETQYF
D: -; J: TRBJ2-1; size: -; V: TRBV11-1; DNA: TGTGCCAGCAGCCTAAGAACGGGTTCTTCCTACCATGAGCAGTTCTTC; CDR3: CASSLRTGSSYHEQFF
D: TRBD1; J: TRBJ2-6; size: -; V: TRBV25-1; DNA: TGTGCCAGCAGTGATTACGGGACAGGGGGAATCTCGCTGGGGGCCAACGTCCTGACTTTC; CDR3: CASSDYGTGGISLGANVLTF
D: -; J: TRBJ2-7; size: -; V: TRBV6-1; DNA: TGTGCCACCTCGACCCTGAAATGCTACGAGCAGTACTTC; CDR3: CATSTLKCYEQYF
D: -; J: TRBJ2-5; size: few; V: TRBV29-1; DNA: TGCAGCGTTTGGGTCGGGGGACAGCAAGAGACCCAGTACTTC; CDR3: CSVWVGGQQETQYF
D: -; J: TRBJ2-1; size: -; V: TRBV7-9; DNA: TGTGCCAGCAGCCTACAGGGCTATGAGCAGTTCTTC; CDR3: CASSLQGYEQFF
D: TRBD1; J: TRBJ2-7; size: few; V: TRBV29-1; DNA: TGCAGCGTGAGCCTTGGGACAGGGGTCTACGAGCAGTACTTC; CDR3: CSVSLGTGVYEQYF
D: TRBD1; J: TRBJ2-7; size: -; V: TRBV14; DNA: TGTGCCAGCAGCCAAGGACAGGGGGAACACTACGAGCAGTACTTC; CDR3: CASSQGQGEHYEQYF
D: -; J: TRBJ2-5; size: -; V: TRBV6-6; DNA: TGTGCCAGCAGTTACTCGATTTTCAGGGATCACTACAAGCAGTACTTC; CDR3: CASSYSIFRDHYKQYF
D: -; J: TRBJ2-3; size: -; V: TRBV6-5; DNA: TGTGCCAGCAGTTGGAAGGGTCTTCTTAATACGCAGTATTTT; CDR3: CASSWKGLLNTQYF
D: -; J: TRBJ2-3; size: few; V: TRBV6-5; DNA: TGTGCCAGCAGTCCCTCGGTAACAGGGTCGAGATACGCGTATTTT; CDR3: CASSPSVTGSRYAYF
D: TRBD1; J: TRBJ2-7; size: -; V: TRBV20-1; DNA: TGCAGTGCTAGTATCGGGACAGGGTTCCACGAGCAGTACTTC; CDR3: CSASIGTGFHEQYF
D: TRBD2; J: TRBJ2-3; size: -; V: TRBV20-1; DNA: TGCAGTGCCAAACACCCTAGGACTAGCACGGATACGCAGTATTTT; CDR3: CSAKHPRTSTDTQYF
D: -; J: TRBJ1-6; size: -; V: TRBV6-5; DNA: TGTGCCAGCAGTTACTCGATAACAGGGACCTATAATTCACCCCTCCACTTT; CDR3: CASSYSITGTYNSPLHF
D: -; J: TRBJ1-5; size: -; V: TRBV24-1; DNA: TGTGCCACAAGAAGGGGTGAAAATCAGCCCCAGCATTTT; CDR3: CATRRGENQPQHF
D: TRBD1; J: TRBJ2-4; size: -; V: TRBV10-2; DNA: TGCGCCAGCAGTGAGTCTGGGGACAGAAACATTCAGTACTTC; CDR3: CASSESGDRNIQYF
D: -; J: TRBJ2-3; size: -; V: TRBV7-3; DNA: TGTGCCAGCAGCCCCAGAAGTCGATCGGATACGCAGTATTTT; CDR3: CASSPRSRSDTQYF
D: -; J: TRBJ1-6; size: -; V: TRBV6-5; DNA: TGTGCCAGCAGTTACTTCGCCAGGCCGGCCGGGGATTCACCCCTCCACTTT; CDR3: CASSYFARPAGDSPLHF
D: -; J: TRBJ2-6; size: few; V: TRBV3-1; DNA: TGTGCCAGCAGCGAAAGTAGTTCTGGGGCCAACGTCCTGACTTTC; CDR3: CASSESSSGANVLTF
D: -; J: TRBJ2-1; size: -; V: TRBV5-1; DNA: TGCGCCAGCAGCTTAGGAACAGGGCGCCCCTACAATGAGCAGTTCTTC; CDR3: CASSLGTGRPYNEQFF
D: -; J: TRBJ2-1; size: -; V: TRBV6-6; DNA: TGTGCCAGCAGTTACCCCAGGGGGGACTCCTACAATGAGCAGTTCTTC; CDR3: CASSYPRGDSYNEQFF
D: TRBD1; J: TRBJ2-5; size: -; V: TRBV6-2/TRBV6-3; DNA: TGTGCCAGCAGTTCCCCTCTAAGGGGGCACCACGATGAGCAGTACTTC; CDR3: CASSSPLRGHHDEQYF
D: TRBD1; J: TRBJ1-3; size: -; V: TRBV10-3; DNA: TGTGCCATCAGTCGGGACAGGACCGCTGGAAACACCATATATTTT; CDR3: CAISRDRTAGNTIYF
D: -; J: TRBJ1-4; size: -; V: TRBV5-5; DNA: TGTGCCAGCAGCCACTGGGGGGAAAAACTGTTTTTT; CDR3: CASSHWGEKLFF
D: -; J: TRBJ2-7; size: few; V: TRBV7-9; DNA: TGTGCCGTCGAGGGCGGAGGGGAGCAGTACTTC; CDR3: CAVEGGGEQYF